Listed below are T cell receptor beta chains from one sample, sequenced in a study of patients and donors after allogeneic stem cell transplantation. Each CDR3 protein gets one entry after TCRdb re-called the RT-PCR reads with MiXCR. The table includes about 7,600 distinct CDR3 sequences, 11% detected once. Input material: blood, either unsorted or a sorted T cell fraction (not recorded which). The receptors come from a human donor who was either an allogeneic HSCT recipient or a stem cell or donor lymphocyte infusion donor (not recorded which). It is not recorded whose cells these are; they may come from a transplant donor. Both conserved end residues are part of each CDR3. Each record gives: V gene, J gene, CDR3 protein.

v_gene: TRBV6-5
j_gene: TRBJ1-1
CDR3aa: CASSSPDRDDTEAFF

v_gene: TRBV2
j_gene: TRBJ1-1
CDR3aa: CASSRTGGSGYTEAFF

v_gene: TRBV11-2
j_gene: TRBJ1-2
CDR3aa: CASSPGTGGFYGYTF

v_gene: TRBV6-5
j_gene: TRBJ1-1
CDR3aa: CASSPTGVGTEAFF

v_gene: TRBV12-3/TRBV12-4
j_gene: TRBJ1-1
CDR3aa: CASSATWGGDTEAFF

v_gene: TRBV18
j_gene: TRBJ1-2
CDR3aa: CASSPRTGKAYEGYTF

v_gene: TRBV6-1
j_gene: TRBJ1-1
CDR3aa: CASNNRGEAFF

v_gene: TRBV20-1
j_gene: TRBJ2-3
CDR3aa: CSATGQGNTDTQYF

v_gene: TRBV7-2
j_gene: TRBJ2-2
CDR3aa: CASSADRRNTGELYF

v_gene: TRBV7-2
j_gene: TRBJ1-3
CDR3aa: CASSPTGLSGNTIYF

v_gene: TRBV30
j_gene: TRBJ1-5
CDR3aa: CAWERPGGNQPQHF

v_gene: TRBV25-1
j_gene: TRBJ1-2
CDR3aa: CASSVGQGVGYTF

v_gene: TRBV11-3
j_gene: TRBJ1-1
CDR3aa: CASTRGGKSSAFF

v_gene: TRBV9
j_gene: TRBJ2-1
CDR3aa: CASSVAGGPVNEQFF

v_gene: TRBV7-8
j_gene: TRBJ1-1
CDR3aa: CASSSRIRGTEAFF

v_gene: TRBV20-1
j_gene: TRBJ2-1
CDR3aa: CSARDGQRGDNEQFF

v_gene: TRBV6-5
j_gene: TRBJ1-2
CDR3aa: CASSSNDRARGYTF

v_gene: TRBV5-1
j_gene: TRBJ2-7
CDR3aa: CASSPLGQAYEQYF

v_gene: TRBV29-1
j_gene: TRBJ2-1
CDR3aa: CSVDRGLAANNEQFF

v_gene: TRBV10-3
j_gene: TRBJ1-5
CDR3aa: CAIGQGVNQPQHF

v_gene: TRBV7-8
j_gene: TRBJ1-2
CDR3aa: CASSIQPGDYGYTF

v_gene: TRBV27
j_gene: TRBJ1-4
CDR3aa: CASSSWTGSEKLFF

v_gene: TRBV6-5
j_gene: TRBJ1-2
CDR3aa: CASSTTPIDRGHGYTF

v_gene: TRBV15
j_gene: TRBJ2-1
CDR3aa: CATSRRLIGGYNEQFF

v_gene: TRBV6-5
j_gene: TRBJ1-4
CDR3aa: CASTDRGEKLFF

v_gene: TRBV4-2
j_gene: TRBJ1-6
CDR3aa: CASSQAWGAGSYNSPLHF

v_gene: TRBV20-1
j_gene: TRBJ2-1
CDR3aa: CSAKKSGGALNEQFF

v_gene: TRBV6-6
j_gene: TRBJ1-5
CDR3aa: CASSYYLTGGEGQPQHF

v_gene: TRBV6-5
j_gene: TRBJ2-2
CDR3aa: CASSYRDSLYTGELFF

v_gene: TRBV5-1
j_gene: TRBJ2-7
CDR3aa: CASSLGGQGNYEQYF

v_gene: TRBV30
j_gene: TRBJ2-1
CDR3aa: CAWSGATGSSYNEQFF

v_gene: TRBV5-1
j_gene: TRBJ2-5
CDR3aa: CASSLVSGIETQYF

v_gene: TRBV20-1
j_gene: TRBJ1-4
CDR3aa: CSAGTAFATNEKLFF

v_gene: TRBV12-3/TRBV12-4
j_gene: TRBJ2-7
CDR3aa: CASSLAGGSYEQYF

v_gene: TRBV20-1
j_gene: TRBJ2-1
CDR3aa: CSARDPLATSYNEQFF

v_gene: TRBV5-6
j_gene: TRBJ2-2
CDR3aa: CASSLRGRELFF